This paragraph reports one T cell receptor beta chain. The antigen remains undetermined. This entry belongs to a study of identical twins. Study results and caveats: Reduced insertions were recorded for abundant cord blood beta clonotypes, with no such pattern in memory repertoires. The study drew conclusions from cross-sectional statistical analysis, not from following the same donors. Zero-insertion analyses were open to partial confounding by invariant MAIT and iNKT cells. Researchers reported excess low generation probability among twin-shared out-of-frame alpha sequences.

Via MiXCR, TCRdb re-called the 5' RACE reads, giving one row per CDR3 protein. This sample has roughly 570,000 distinct CDR3 sequences; approximately 10% occur once, and the top ten carry 2.5% to 3%. CDR3 size: 13 residues. The V gene lost 0 bases and the J gene lost 10 bases, with 8 bases spanning the gap. Germline CDR1 SGHRS, CDR2 YFSETQ. The same data also contributed to another study, on yellow fever vaccine responses in identical twins.

The receptor's source is a woman younger than 35 in good health. Sequenced input: PBMCs. The rearrangement joins TRBV5-1 to TRBJ1-6, with D unresolved. The chain's CDR3 is CASSLVLDSPLHF. CDR3 in DNA: TGCGCCAGCAGCTTGGTCCTCGACTCACCCCTCCACTTT.